The 12 T cell receptor beta chains below were found in one sample sequenced in a study of T-cell reconstitution after alpha-beta-depleted transplantation in children. Molecular barcoding with unique molecular identifiers was used for the TCRbeta library. TCRdb itself ran the PCR reads through MiXCR, one entry per CDR3 protein. The table has approximately 590,000 distinct CDR3 sequences, approximately 10% seen once. Sample: PBMCs from the stem cell graft donor, taken from the stem cell graft. The receptors derive from a human donor who donated a stem cell graft to a child with acute myeloid leukemia.

V gene TRBV20-1 combines with J gene TRBJ2-7; D is undetermined. CDR3 length equals 11 residues. Between the trimmed V and J ends, which lost 6 bases and 4 bases, there was a span of 10 bases. The germline V gene encodes CDR1 DFQATT and CDR2 SNEGSKA (reference sequence). This CDR3 is CSAPTLYEQYF. The CDR3 DNA sequence: TGCAGTGCCCCTACTCTGTACGAGCAGTACTTC.

This clonotype was picked up a small number of times. The V call is TRBV10-3, the J call TRBJ2-1; a weak D match, TRBD1 (5 bases). CDR3 length equals 15 residues. Germline lookup yields CDR1 ENHRY and CDR2 SYGVKD. Trimming took off 8 bases at V and 8 bases at J, with 22 bases between the two ends. This CDR3 reads CAIGNRDLGVHEQFF. Written as DNA, the CDR3 is TGTGCCATCGGGAATCGTGACTTAGGGGTCCATGAGCAGTTCTTC.

The chain employs TRBV20-1 and TRBJ1-5, with TRBD1 matching 9 bases. CDR1 and CDR2 (germline): DFQATT, SNEGSKA (reference sequence). The CDR3 sequence is 14 residues long. J lost 5 bases, V lost 3 bases, and 5 bases had no gene match. CDR3 DNA: TGCAGTGCTAGGCCCGACAGGGGGGATCAGCCCCAGCATTTT. Residues: CSARPDRGDQPQHF.

This clonotype was detected ten times or more. The chain employs TRBV14 and TRBJ1-1; D remains unclear. V shed 2 bases and J shed 4 bases, with 5 bases lying between them. The CDR3 runs to 12 residues. Germline lookup yields CDR1 SGHDN and CDR2 FVKESK. The CDR3 is CASSQRATEAFF. The CDR3 bases are TGTGCCAGCAGCCAACGGGCCACTGAAGCTTTCTTT.

This clonotype was observed a handful of times. This sequence joins TRBV9 and TRBJ1-2; D perhaps matches TRBD1 (6 bases). V was shortened by 4 bases and J by 8 bases, with 18 bases between the two germline ends. The CDR3 loop spans 14 amino acids. Germline V gene lookup returns CDR1 SGDLS and CDR2 YYNGEE. The CDR3 is CASSPRRGAGGYTF. CDR3 coding DNA: TGTGCCAGCAGCCCCCGGAGGGGGGCCGGGGGCTACACCTTC.

In the case of this clonotype: This may arise from a read error, as a much more abundant clone is one base away. The rearrangement uses TRBV28 and TRBJ2-7; 9 positions agree with TRBD2. Germline V gene lookup returns CDR1 MDHEN and CDR2 SYDVKM. The CDR3 has 15 amino acids. Trimming removed 5 bases from V and 3 bases from J; junction bases left unmatched: 8. CDR3 in amino acids: CASSTSLAGGYEQYF. In nucleotides, the CDR3 is TGTGCCAGCAGTACCTCACTAGCGGGTGGCTACGAGCAGTACTTC.

This clonotype was seen only a few times. This chain uses TRBV10-3 with TRBJ2-7; no firm D call. V gave up 2 bases and J gave up 5 bases, with 7 bases separating them. Looked up from germline, CDR1 is ENHRY and CDR2 is SYGVKD. CDR3 size: 12 residues. The CDR3 region is CAISERSDEQYF. The DNA for the CDR3 is TGTGCCATCAGTGAGAGGTCGGACGAGCAGTACTTC.

This clonotype came up many times. This chain connects TRBV18 to TRBJ1-1, with a weak D call TRBD1 (5 bases). V was shortened by 2 bases and J by 0 bases, with 7 bases between the two germline ends. CDR3 length equals 14 residues. The germline V gene has CDR1 KGHSH and CDR2 LQKENI. The CDR3 sequence: CASSPEGVNTEAFF. CDR3 nucleotide sequence: TGTGCCAGCTCACCAGAAGGGGTGAACACTGAAGCTTTCTTT.

This clonotype was detected a few times. This chain joins TRBV20-1 and TRBJ2-7; 10 bases are shared with TRBD1. Germline trimming cut 1 base from V and 4 bases from J; bases unmatched to any gene: 13. The germline V gene has CDR1 DFQATT and CDR2 SNEGSKA (reference sequence). The CDR3 is 17 residues long. CDR3 sequence reads: CSARGRGQGKGSYEQYF. In nucleotides, the CDR3 is TGCAGTGCTAGAGGGAGGGGACAGGGGAAGGGTAGTTACGAGCAGTACTTC.

The chain couples TRBV5-4 to TRBJ2-5; tentatively, D is TRBD2 (7 bases). Germline CDR1 SGHNT, CDR2 YYREEE (reference sequence). Trimming stripped 2 bases from V and 5 bases from J, with 19 bases between. This CDR3 region has 16 residues. The CDR3 spells CASSFGGAGTGETQYF. CDR3 nucleotides: TGTGCCAGCAGCTTTGGGGGGGCGGGAACGGGGGAGACCCAGTACTTC.

The gene calls are TRBV20-1 and TRBJ2-1, with unresolved D. Trimming removed 0 bases at V and 10 bases at J, with 10 bases between. The CDR3 loop spans 12 amino acids. The V gene's germline CDR1 is DFQATT and CDR2 SNEGSKA (reference sequence). The CDR3 DNA follows: TGCAGTGCTAGAGATGGCCCCTTGGAGCAGTTCTTC. It encodes CSARDGPLEQFF.

This clonotype has at least ten counts. The gene calls are TRBV20-1 and TRBJ2-1; 10 bases are a match to TRBD2. The germline V gene encodes CDR1 DFQATT and CDR2 SNEGSKA (reference sequence). V was clipped by 3 bases and J by 5 bases; unmatched bases: 7. The CDR3 is 15 amino acids. The DNA of the CDR3 is TGCAGTGCTAGGTCTAGCGGGAGTTTGAACAATGAGCAGTTCTTC. Translation: CSARSSGSLNNEQFF.